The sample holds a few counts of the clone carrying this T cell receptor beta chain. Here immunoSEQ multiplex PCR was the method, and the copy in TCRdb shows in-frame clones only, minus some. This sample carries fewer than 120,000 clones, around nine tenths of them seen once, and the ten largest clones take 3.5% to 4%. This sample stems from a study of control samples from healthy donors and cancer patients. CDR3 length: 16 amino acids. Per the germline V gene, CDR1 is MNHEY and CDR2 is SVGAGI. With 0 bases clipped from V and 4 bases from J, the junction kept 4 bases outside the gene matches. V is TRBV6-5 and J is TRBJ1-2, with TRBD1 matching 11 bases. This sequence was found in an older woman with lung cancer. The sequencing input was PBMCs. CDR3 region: CASSYSRTGGTYGYTF. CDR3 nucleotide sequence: TGTGCCAGCAGTTACTCGAGGACAGGGGGCACCTATGGCTACACCTTC.